One T cell receptor (beta chain) is described in this entry. What it recognizes is unknown. This specimen comes from a study of CD8+ T cells in alopecia areata. Study in general: Twice daily, treated patients received 5 to 10 mg of oral tofacitinib.

Sequencing relied on a cDNA template that was reverse transcribed from extracted RNA. Profiling relied on immunoSEQ multiplex PCR, and the TCRdb table lists in-frame clones only, not all of them. The sample yields fewer than 200,000 clones, roughly 70% seen once. V lost 4 bases and J lost 0, with 8 bases in between. The CDR3 is 14 residues long. The germline V gene has CDR1 SGHVS and CDR2 FQNEAQ. Study conclusions and caveats: Sequencing of scalp samples also captures resident alphabeta T cells of normal skin.

The sample in question was CD8+ T cells sorted from blood, obtained at week 0. The sequence derives from a human donor with alopecia areata. V is TRBV7-8 and J is TRBJ2-3, with no clear D. CDR3 residues: CASSYIGSTDTQYF. CDR3 sequence (DNA): TGTGCCAGCAGCTATATCGGTAGCACAGATACGCAGTATTTT.